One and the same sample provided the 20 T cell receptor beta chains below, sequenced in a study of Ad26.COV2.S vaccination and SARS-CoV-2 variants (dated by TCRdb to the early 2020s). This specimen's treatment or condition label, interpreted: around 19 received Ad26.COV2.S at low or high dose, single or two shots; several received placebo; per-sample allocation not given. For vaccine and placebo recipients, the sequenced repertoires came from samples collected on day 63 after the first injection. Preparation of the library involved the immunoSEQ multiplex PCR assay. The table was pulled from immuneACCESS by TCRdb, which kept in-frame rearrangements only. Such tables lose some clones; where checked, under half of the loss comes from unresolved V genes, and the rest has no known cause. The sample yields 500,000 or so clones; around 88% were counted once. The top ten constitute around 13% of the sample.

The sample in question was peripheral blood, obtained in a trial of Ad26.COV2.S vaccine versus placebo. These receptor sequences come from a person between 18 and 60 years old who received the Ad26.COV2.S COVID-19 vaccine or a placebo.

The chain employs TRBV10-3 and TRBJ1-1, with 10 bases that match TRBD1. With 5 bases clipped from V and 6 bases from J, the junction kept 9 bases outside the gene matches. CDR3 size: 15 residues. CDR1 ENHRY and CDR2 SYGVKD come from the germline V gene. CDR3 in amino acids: CAISNLGQGKSEAFF. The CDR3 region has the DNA TGTGCCATCAGTAACCTGGGACAGGGGAAATCTGAAGCTTTCTTT.

The CDR3 DNA reads TGTGCCAGTAGTATCTCCAGGGATACGCAGTATTTT. Its protein product is CASSISRDTQYF. The J gene is TRBJ2-3, the V gene TRBV19; D gene unclear. V dropped 3 bases and J dropped 6 bases, with 7 bases sitting between them. The CDR3 spans 12 residues. Germline values: CDR1 LNHDA, CDR2 SQIVND (reference sequence).

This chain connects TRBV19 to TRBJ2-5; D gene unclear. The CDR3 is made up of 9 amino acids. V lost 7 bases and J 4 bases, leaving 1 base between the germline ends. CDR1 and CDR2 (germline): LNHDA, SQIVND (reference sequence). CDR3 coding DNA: TGTGCCAGTATAGAGACCCAGTACTTC. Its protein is CASIETQYF.

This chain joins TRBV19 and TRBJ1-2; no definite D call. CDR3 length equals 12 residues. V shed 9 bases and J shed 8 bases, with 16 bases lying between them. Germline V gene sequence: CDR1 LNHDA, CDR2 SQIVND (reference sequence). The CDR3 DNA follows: TGTGCCAGCGTTGCCCCGGTTGGAGGCTACACCTTC. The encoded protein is CASVAPVGGYTF.

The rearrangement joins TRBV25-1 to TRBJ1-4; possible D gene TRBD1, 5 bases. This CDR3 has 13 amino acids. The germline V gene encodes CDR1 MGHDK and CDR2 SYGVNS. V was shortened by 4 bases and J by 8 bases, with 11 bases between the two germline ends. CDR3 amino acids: CASSGPGQEKLFF. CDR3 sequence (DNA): TGTGCCAGCAGTGGGCCAGGGCAGGAAAAACTGTTTTTT.

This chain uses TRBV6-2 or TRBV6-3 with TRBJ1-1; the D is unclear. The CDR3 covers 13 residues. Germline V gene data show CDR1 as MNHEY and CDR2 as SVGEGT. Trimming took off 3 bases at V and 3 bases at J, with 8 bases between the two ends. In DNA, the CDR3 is TGTGCCAGCAGTTATCGGGCTTACACTGAAGCTTTCTTT. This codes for CASSYRAYTEAFF.

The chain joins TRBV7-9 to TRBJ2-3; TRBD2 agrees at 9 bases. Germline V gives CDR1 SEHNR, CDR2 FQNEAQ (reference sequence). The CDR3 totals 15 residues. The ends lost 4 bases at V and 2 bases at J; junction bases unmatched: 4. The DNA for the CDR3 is TGTGCCAGCAGCTCCGGGACTAGCAACACAGATACGCAGTATTTT. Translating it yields CASSSGTSNTDTQYF.

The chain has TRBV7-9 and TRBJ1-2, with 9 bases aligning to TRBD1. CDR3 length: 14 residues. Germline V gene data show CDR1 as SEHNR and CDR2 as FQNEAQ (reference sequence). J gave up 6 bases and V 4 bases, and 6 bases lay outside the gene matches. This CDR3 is CASSWAGQGDGYTF. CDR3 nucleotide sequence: TGTGCCAGCAGCTGGGCGGGACAGGGTGATGGCTACACCTTC. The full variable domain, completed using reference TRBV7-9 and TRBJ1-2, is DTGVSQNPRHKITKRGQNVTFRCDPISEHNRLYWYRQTLGQGPEFLTYFQNEAQLEKSRLLSDRFSAERPKGSFSTLEIQRTEQGDSAMYLCASSWAGQGDGYTFGSGTRLTVV.

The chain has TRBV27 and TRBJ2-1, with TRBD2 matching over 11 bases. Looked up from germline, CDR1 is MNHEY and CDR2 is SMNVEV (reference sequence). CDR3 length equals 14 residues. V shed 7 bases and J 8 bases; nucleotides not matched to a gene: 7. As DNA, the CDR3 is TGTGCCAGCATGATAGCGGGAGGGCCGGATGAGCAGTTCTTC. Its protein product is CASMIAGGPDEQFF.

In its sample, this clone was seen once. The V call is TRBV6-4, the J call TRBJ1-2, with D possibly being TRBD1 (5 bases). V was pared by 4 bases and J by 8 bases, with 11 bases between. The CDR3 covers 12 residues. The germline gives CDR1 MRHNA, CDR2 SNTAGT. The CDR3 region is CASSGSGTGYTF. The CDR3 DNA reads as TGTGCCAGCAGTGGCTCAGGGACCGGCTACACCTTC.

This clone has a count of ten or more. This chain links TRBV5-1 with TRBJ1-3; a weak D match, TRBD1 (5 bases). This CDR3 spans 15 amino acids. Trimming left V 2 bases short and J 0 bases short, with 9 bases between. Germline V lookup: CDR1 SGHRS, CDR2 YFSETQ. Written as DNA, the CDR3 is TGCGCCAGCAGCTTCAAGGGACCCTCTGGAAACACCATATATTTT. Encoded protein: CASSFKGPSGNTIYF.

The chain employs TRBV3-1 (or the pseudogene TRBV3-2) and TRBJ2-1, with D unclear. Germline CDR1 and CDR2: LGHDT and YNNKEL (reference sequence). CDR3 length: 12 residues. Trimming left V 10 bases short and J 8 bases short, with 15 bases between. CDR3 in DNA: TGTGCCACCCCCCCTCTGATTGATGAGCAGTTCTTC. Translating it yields CATPPLIDEQFF.

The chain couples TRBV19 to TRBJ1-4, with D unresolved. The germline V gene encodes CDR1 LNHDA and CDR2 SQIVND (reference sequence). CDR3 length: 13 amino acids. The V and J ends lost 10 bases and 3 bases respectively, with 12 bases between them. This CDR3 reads CATGDTANEKLFF. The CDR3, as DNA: TGTGCCACCGGAGACACAGCTAATGAAAAACTGTTTTTT.

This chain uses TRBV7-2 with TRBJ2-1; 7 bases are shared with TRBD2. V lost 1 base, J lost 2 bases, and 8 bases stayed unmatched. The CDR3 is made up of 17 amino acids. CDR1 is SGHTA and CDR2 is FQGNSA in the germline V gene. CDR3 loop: CASSLDLAGAAYNEQFF. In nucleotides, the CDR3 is TGTGCCAGCAGCTTAGATTTAGCGGGCGCCGCCTACAATGAGCAGTTCTTC.

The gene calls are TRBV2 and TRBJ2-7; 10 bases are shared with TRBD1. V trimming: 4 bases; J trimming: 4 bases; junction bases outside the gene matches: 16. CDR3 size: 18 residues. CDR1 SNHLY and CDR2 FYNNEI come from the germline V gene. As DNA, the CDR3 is TGTGCCAGCAGTGGAGTGGGACAGGGGAGTTTTTGGGCATACGAGCAGTACTTC. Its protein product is CASSGVGQGSFWAYEQYF.

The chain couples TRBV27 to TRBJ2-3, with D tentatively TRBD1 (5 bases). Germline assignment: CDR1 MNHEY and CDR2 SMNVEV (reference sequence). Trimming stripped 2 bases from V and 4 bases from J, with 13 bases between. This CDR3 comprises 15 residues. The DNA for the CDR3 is TGTGCCAGCAGTTTACCAGGGCAGTTCGCAGATACGCAGTATTTT. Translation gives CASSLPGQFADTQYF.

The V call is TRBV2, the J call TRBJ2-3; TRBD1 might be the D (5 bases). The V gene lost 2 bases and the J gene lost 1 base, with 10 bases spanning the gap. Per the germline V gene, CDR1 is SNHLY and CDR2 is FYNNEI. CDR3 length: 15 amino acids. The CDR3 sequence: CASSEWGQGTDTQYF. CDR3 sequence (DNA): TGTGCCAGCAGTGAATGGGGCCAGGGCACAGATACGCAGTATTTT.

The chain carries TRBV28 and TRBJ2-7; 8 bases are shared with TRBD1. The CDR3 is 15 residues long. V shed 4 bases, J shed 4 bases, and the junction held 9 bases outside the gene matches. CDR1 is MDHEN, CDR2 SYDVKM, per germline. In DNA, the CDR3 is TGTGCCAGCAGTTCCTCCGGGACAGGATATTACGAGCAGTACTTC. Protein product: CASSSSGTGYYEQYF.

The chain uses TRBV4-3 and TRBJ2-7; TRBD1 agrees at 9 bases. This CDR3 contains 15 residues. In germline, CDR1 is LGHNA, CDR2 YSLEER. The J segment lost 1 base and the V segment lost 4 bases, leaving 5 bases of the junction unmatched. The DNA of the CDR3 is TGCGCCAGCAGCCTCGGGACAGGGAATTCCTACGAGCAGTACTTC. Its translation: CASSLGTGNSYEQYF.

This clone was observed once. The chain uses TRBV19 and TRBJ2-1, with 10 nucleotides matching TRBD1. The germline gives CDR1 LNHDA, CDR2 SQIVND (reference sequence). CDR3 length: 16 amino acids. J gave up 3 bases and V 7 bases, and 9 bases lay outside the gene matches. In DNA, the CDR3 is TGTGCCAGTAACCCCATGGACAGGGGGAACTACAATGAGCAGTTCTTC. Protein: CASNPMDRGNYNEQFF.